The clone carrying this TCR beta chain was observed at least ten times. These data come from a study of neurological immune-mediated disorders. The CDR3 loop spans 12 amino acids. Per the germline V gene, CDR1 is SGHDT and CDR2 is YYEEEE. V gave up 6 bases and J gave up 3 bases, with 9 bases separating them. With 10-nucleotide random UMIs, 5'RACE was used to make the cDNA. TCRdb reprocessed the 5' RACE reads via MiXCR and lists one record per CDR3 protein. The sample carries some 79,000 distinct CDR3 sequences, roughly 13% recorded once. The unsorted libraries originated from 2 million PBMCs kept at -80 C.

The receptor was isolated from a woman aged 50 to 60 in good health. The sequenced sample was PBMCs. The V gene is TRBV5-6, the J gene TRBJ1-2; D perhaps matches TRBD1 (6 bases). The CDR3 sequence: CASTHRDYGYTF. Here the CDR3 DNA reads TGTGCCAGCACCCACAGGGACTATGGCTACACCTTC.